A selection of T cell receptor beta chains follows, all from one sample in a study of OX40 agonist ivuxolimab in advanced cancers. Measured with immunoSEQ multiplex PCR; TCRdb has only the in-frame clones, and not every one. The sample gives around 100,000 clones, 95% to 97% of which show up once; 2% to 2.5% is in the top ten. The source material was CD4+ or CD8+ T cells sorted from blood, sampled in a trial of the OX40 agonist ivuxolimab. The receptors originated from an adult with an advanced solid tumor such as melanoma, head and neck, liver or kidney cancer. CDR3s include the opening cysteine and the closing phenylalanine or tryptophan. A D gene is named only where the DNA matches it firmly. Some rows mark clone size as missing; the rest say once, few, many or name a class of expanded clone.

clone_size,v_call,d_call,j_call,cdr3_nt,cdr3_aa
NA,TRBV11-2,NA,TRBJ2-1,TGTGCCAGCAGCGCAACCTTAAGGAATGAGCAGTTCTTC,CASSATLRNEQFF
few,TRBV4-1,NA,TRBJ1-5,TGCGCCAGCAGCCAAGGAACCCTTGACCGAGGGCAGCCCCAGCATTTT,CASSQGTLDRGQPQHF
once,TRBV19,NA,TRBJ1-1,TGTGCCAGCGGGACGTATATGAACACTGAAGCTTTCTTT,CASGTYMNTEAFF
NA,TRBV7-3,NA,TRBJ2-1,TGTGCCAGCAGCTTAATCTGGGGGGCGCACAATGAGCAGTTCTTC,CASSLIWGAHNEQFF
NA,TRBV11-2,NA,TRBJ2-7,TGTGCCAGCAGCCAGACACGGTTCGGGATCTACGAGCAGTACTTC,CASSQTRFGIYEQYF
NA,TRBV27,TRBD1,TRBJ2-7,TGTGCCAGCAGTCCCCCGGACAGGGTCTTACACGAGCAGTACTTC,CASSPPDRVLHEQYF
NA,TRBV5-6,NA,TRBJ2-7,TGTGCCAGCAGCTTCCGGGGTTTGATCGGGCAGTACTTC,CASSFRGLIGQYF
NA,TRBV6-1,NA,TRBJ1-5,TGTGCCAGCAGTACAGGAGCGTCGGATCCCCAGCATTTT,CASSTGASDPQHF
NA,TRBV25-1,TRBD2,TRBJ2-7,TGTGCCAGCAGTTTGGTAGCGGGATCTTACGAGCAGTACTTC,CASSLVAGSYEQYF
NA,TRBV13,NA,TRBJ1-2,TGTGCCAGCAGTCCAACAGGGTCCAACTATGGCTACACCTTC,CASSPTGSNYGYTF
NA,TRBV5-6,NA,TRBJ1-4,TGTGCCAGCTACAACCAGAATGAAAAACTGTTTTTT,CASYNQNEKLFF
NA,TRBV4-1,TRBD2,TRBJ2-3,TGCGCCAGCAGCCCCGGGGACTACTACACAGATACGCAGTATTTT,CASSPGDYYTDTQYF
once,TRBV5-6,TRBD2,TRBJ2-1,TGTGCCAGCAGCTTCCTTAGCGGGAGCCCCTACAATGAGCAGTTCTTC,CASSFLSGSPYNEQFF
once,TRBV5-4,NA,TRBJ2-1,TGTGCCAGCAGCTTGACCGACAGGTACAATGAGCAGTTCTTC,CASSLTDRYNEQFF
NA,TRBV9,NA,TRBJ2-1,TGTGCCAGCAGCGTAGGAGGGGCAGGGAGAAGCAATGAGCAGTTCTTC,CASSVGGAGRSNEQFF
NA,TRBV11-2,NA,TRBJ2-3,TGTGCCAGCAGCCTCTACCGTACTATTAGCACAGATACGCAGTATTTT,CASSLYRTISTDTQYF
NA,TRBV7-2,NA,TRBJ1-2,TGTGCCAGCAGCTTAGATTGGACAAACGGCTACACCTTC,CASSLDWTNGYTF
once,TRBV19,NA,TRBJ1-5,TGTGCCAGTAGCCCGACAGTGTCAAATCAGCCCCAGCATTTT,CASSPTVSNQPQHF
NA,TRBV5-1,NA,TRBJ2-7,TGCGCCAGCAGCTTGGGGGGAGCTGGTACCGGCTCCTACGAGCAGTACTTC,CASSLGGAGTGSYEQYF
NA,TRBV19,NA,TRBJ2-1,TGTGCCAGTAGCTTCCCCCACAATGAGCAGTTCTTC,CASSFPHNEQFF
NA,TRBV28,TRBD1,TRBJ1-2,TGTGCCAGCAGTTTACTAGGACAGGGAAAATCTAACTATGGCTACACCTTC,CASSLLGQGKSNYGYTF
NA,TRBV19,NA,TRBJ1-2,TGTGCCAGTAATGCAGGGCCGAACTATGGCTACACCTTC,CASNAGPNYGYTF
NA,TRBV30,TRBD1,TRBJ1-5,TGTGCCTGGAGCGAAGGACAGGGCGGCAATCAGCCCCAGCATTTT,CAWSEGQGGNQPQHF
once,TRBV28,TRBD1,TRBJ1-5,TGTGCCAGCACGGGACAGCACAATCAGCCCCAGCATTTT,CASTGQHNQPQHF
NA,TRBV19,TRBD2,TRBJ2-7,TGTGCCAGTAGTCCGGGACTAGCGGGGGGTTTTCCCGAGCAGTACTTC,CASSPGLAGGFPEQYF
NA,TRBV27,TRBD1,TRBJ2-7,TGTGCCAGCAGCCACGGACAGGGGACGATCTACGAGCAGTACTTC,CASSHGQGTIYEQYF
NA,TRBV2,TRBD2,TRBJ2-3,TGTGCCAGCAGTGCCCAGGGCGGAGGACTAGCGGGAAGCACAGATACGCAGTATTTT,CASSAQGGGLAGSTDTQYF
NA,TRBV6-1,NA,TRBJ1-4,TGTGCCAGCAGTGAAGTGAATGAAAAACTGTTTTTT,CASSEVNEKLFF
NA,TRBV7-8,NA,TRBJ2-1,TGTGCCAGCAGCCTCTACACGAGGGGGGACTCCTACAATGAGCAGTTCTTC,CASSLYTRGDSYNEQFF
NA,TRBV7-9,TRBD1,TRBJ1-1,TGTGCCAGCAGCTCCGCACAGGGGGCTGTCACTGAAGCTTTCTTT,CASSSAQGAVTEAFF
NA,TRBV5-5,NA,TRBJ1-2,TGTGCCAGCAGCCCGGACTCTGGGGGCTATGGCTACACCTTC,CASSPDSGGYGYTF
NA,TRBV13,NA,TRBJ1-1,TGTGCCAGTACTCAGCGAACGAACACTGAGGCTTTCTTT,CASTQRTNTEAFF